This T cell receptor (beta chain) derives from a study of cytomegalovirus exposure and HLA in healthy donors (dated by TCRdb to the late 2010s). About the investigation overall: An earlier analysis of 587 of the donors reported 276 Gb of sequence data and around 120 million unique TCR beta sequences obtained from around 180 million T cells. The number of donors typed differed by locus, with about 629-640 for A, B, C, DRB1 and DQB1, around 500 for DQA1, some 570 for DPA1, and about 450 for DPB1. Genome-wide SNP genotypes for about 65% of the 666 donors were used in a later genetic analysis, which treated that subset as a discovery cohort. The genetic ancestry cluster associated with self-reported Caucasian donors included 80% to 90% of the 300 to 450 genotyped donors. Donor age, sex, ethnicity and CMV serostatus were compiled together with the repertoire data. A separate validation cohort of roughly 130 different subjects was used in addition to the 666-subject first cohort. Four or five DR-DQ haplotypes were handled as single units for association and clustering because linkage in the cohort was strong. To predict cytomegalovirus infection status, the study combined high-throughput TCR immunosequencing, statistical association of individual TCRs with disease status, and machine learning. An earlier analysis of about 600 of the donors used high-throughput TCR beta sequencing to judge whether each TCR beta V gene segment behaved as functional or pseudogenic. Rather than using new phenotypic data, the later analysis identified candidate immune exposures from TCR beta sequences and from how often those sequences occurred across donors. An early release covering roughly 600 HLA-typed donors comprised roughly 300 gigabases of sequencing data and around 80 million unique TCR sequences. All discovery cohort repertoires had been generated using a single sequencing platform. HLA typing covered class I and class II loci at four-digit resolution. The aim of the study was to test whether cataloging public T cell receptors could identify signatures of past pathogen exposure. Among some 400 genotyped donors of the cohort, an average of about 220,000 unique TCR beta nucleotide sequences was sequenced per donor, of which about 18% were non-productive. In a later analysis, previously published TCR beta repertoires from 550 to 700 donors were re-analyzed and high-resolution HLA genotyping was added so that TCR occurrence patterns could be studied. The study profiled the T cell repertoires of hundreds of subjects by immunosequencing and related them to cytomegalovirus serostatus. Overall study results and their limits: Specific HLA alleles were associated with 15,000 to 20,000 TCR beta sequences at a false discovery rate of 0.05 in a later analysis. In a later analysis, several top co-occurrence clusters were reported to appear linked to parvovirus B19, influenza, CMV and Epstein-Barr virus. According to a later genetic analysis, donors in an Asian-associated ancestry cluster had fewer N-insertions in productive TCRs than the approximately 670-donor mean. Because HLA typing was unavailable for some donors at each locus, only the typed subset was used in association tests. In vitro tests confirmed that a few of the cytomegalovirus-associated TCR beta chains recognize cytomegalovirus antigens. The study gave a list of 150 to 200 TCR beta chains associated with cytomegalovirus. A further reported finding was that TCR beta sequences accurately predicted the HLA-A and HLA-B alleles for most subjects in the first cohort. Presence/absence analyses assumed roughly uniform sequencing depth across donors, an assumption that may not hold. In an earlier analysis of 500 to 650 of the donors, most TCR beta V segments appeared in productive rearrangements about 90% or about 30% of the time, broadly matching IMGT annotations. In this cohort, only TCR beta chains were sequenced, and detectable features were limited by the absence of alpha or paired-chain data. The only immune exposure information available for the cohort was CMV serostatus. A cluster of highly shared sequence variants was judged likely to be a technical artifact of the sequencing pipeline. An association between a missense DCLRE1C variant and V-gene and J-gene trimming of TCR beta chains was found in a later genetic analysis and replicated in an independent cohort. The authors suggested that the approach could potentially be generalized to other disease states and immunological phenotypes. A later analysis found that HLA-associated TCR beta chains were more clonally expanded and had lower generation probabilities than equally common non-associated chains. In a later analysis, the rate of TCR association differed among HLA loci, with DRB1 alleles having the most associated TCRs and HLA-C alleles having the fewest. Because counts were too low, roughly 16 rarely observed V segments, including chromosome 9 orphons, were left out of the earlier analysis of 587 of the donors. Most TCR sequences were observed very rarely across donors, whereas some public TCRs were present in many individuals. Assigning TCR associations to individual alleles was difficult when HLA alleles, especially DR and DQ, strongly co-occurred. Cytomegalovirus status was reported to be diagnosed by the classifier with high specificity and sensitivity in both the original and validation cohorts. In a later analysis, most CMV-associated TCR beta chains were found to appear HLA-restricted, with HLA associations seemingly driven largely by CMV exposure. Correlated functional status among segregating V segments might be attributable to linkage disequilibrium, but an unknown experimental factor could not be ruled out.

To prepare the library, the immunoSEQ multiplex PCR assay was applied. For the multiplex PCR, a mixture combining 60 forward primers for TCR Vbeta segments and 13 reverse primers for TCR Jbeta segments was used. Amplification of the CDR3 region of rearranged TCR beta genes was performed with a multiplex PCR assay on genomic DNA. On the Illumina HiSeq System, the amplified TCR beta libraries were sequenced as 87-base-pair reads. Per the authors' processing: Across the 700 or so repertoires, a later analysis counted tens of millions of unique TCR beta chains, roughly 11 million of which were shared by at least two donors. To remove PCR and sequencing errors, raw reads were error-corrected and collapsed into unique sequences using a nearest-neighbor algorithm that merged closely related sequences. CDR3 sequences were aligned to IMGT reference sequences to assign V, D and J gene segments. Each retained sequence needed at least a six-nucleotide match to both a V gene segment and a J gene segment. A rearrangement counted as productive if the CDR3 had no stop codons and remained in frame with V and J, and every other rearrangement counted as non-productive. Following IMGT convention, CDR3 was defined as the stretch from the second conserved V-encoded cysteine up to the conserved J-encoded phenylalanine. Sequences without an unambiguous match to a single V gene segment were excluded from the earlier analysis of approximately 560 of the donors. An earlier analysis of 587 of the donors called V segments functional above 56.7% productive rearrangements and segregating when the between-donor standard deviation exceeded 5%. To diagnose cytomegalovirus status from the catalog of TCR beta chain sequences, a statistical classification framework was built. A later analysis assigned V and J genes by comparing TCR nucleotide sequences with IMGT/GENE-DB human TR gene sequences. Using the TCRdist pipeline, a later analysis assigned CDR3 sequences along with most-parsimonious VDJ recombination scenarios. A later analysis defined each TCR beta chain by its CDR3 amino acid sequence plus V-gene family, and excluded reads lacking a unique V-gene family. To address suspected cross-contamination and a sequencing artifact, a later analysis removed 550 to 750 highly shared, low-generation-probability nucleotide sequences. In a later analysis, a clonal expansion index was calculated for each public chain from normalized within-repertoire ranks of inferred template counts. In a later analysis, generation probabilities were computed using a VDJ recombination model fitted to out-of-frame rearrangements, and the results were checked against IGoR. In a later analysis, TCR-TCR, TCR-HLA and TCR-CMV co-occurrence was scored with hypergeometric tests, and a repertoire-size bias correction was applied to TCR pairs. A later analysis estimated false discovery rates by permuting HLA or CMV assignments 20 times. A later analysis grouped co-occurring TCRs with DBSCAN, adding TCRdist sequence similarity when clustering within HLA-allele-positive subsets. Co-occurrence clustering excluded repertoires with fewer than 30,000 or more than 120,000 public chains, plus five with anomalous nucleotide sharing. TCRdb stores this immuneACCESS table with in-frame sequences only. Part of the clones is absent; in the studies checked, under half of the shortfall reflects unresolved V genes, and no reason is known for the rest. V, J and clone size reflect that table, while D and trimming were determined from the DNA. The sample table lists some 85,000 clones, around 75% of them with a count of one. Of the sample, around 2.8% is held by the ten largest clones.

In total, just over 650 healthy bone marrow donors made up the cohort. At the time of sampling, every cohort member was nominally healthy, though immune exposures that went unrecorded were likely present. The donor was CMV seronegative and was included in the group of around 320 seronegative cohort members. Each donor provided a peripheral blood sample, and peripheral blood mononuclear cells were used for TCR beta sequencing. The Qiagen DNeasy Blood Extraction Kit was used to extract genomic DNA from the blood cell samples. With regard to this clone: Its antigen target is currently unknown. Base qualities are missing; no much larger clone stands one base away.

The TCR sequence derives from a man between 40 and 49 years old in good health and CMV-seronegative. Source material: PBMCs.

This receptor has the CDR3 CASSLQGFYGYTF. The nucleotides read TGTGCCAGCAGCCTACAGGGGTTCTATGGCTACACCTTC. The chain uses TRBV6-5 and TRBJ1-2; TRBD1 fits 7 bases in the junction. The CDR3 numbers 13 residues from cysteine through phenylalanine. The retained sequence is limited to the CDR3, 39 bases, with the frame set at the first base. Sequences MNHEY (CDR1) and SVGAGI (CDR2) are obtained from the germline V gene. At the junction V is shortened by 6 bases and J by 4 bases; bases outside the gene matches: 5.